These T cell receptor beta chains were read from a single sample in a study of blood T cell repertoires in COVID-19. The protocol was immunoSEQ multiplex PCR, while the TCRdb copy is restricted to in-frame clones and leaves out a portion. The data show about 240,000 clones, roughly nine tenths seen once. The material sequenced was peripheral blood. These receptors were collected from a man aged 55-75 years with acute or convalescent COVID-19. Each CDR3 is given with its conserved first and last residue. The order of the fields is V gene, J gene, CDR3 protein.

v_call: TRBV18; j_call: TRBJ2-1; cdr3_aa: CASSPRTSGRANEQFF
v_call: TRBV9; j_call: TRBJ2-7; cdr3_aa: CASSAGGGGRTYEQYF
v_call: TRBV27; j_call: TRBJ2-2; cdr3_aa: CASTKREVNGELFF
v_call: TRBV27; j_call: TRBJ2-7; cdr3_aa: CASRLLGTGGLTYEQYF
v_call: TRBV5-1; j_call: TRBJ1-1; cdr3_aa: CASSLDRVALGTEAFF
v_call: TRBV7-3; j_call: TRBJ2-2; cdr3_aa: CASSFQPLAGGTGELFF
v_call: TRBV2; j_call: TRBJ1-3; cdr3_aa: CASSERRSGNTIYF
v_call: TRBV18; j_call: TRBJ1-3; cdr3_aa: CASSPGTEGRNTIYF
v_call: TRBV12-5; j_call: TRBJ1-1; cdr3_aa: CASGPAVNTEAFF
v_call: TRBV25-1; j_call: TRBJ2-1; cdr3_aa: CASSEREVEQFF
v_call: TRBV30; j_call: TRBJ2-7; cdr3_aa: CAWGGGTVHEQYF
v_call: TRBV27; j_call: TRBJ2-7; cdr3_aa: CASSLSLAAPYEQYF
v_call: TRBV28; j_call: TRBJ1-2; cdr3_aa: CASSLGGRHYGYTF
v_call: TRBV29-1; j_call: TRBJ1-2; cdr3_aa: CSVETGGTANYGYTF
v_call: TRBV5-1; j_call: TRBJ2-7; cdr3_aa: CASSFRDRVYEQYF
v_call: TRBV5-6; j_call: TRBJ1-2; cdr3_aa: CASSLDEGVLLNYGYTF
v_call: TRBV6-2/TRBV6-3; j_call: TRBJ1-1; cdr3_aa: CASSLQADDKAFF
v_call: TRBV3-1/TRBV3-2; j_call: TRBJ1-4; cdr3_aa: CASSLLTGGEKLFF